This T cell receptor (beta chain) was sequenced during a study of blood T cell repertoires in COVID-19. Study at large: Samples came from the United States, Italy and Spain, spanning acute and convalescent COVID-19. T cells, B-cell-depleted T cells, or PBMCs provided the cDNA or gDNA that served as material.

The CDR3 runs 14 residues. Germline V gene lookup returns CDR1 SGHTA and CDR2 FQGNSA. With 4 bases removed from V and 8 bases from J, the gap between germline ends came to 12 bases. How the authors handled the data: The assay estimated nucleated cells by amplifying reference gene primers. Libraries were prepared by immunoSEQ multiplex PCR; TCRdb keeps only in-frame clonotypes and omits some of them. V and J calls and clone size come straight from that table; D and trimming were deduced from the DNA. This sample has a few hundred thousand clones, with 80% to 90% found just once. The sequence was collected from a woman of 80 years or more with acute or convalescent COVID-19. This chain links TRBV7-2 with TRBJ1-6, with D possibly TRBD1 on 5 matching bases. Material: peripheral blood. CDR3 protein: CASSSDSGYSPLHF. As DNA, the CDR3 is TGTGCCAGCAGCTCTGACAGTGGTTATTCACCCCTCCACTTT.